This is a list of T cell receptor beta chains from one sample in a study of T cell changes during pregnancy in multiple sclerosis. TCRdb keeps only in-frame clones here, not all; method: immunoSEQ multiplex PCR. The table records under 65,000 clones, approximately 93% of them present only once. Source: CD8+ T cells from peripheral blood mononuclear cells, taken in the third trimester of pregnancy. Receptors were obtained from a female donor with multiple sclerosis, enrolled in a pregnancy study. CDR3s include the opening cysteine and the closing phenylalanine or tryptophan. Each record gives: CDR3 length, V gene, D gene, clone size, J gene, CDR3 protein, CDR3 DNA. D genes are given only for firm matches. Size values are once, few and many counts, or a class for expanded clones, and some rows have none.

>11|TRBV20-1|TRBD1|-|TRBJ1-1
CSARGQGGAFF
TGCAGTGCAAGAGGACAGGGGGGAGCTTTCTTT
>12|TRBV28|-|-|TRBJ2-5
CASRERGETQYF
TGTGCCAGCAGGGAAAGGGGGGAGACCCAGTACTTC
>13|TRBV30|-|-|TRBJ1-5
CAWREQVNQPQHF
TGTGCCTGGAGGGAGCAAGTCAATCAGCCCCAGCATTTT
>14|TRBV5-1|-|once|TRBJ1-2
CASSSGWGPGGYTF
TGCGCCAGCAGTTCGGGGTGGGGGCCAGGGGGCTACACCTTC
>14|TRBV28|-|once|TRBJ2-1
CASSLRGLRDEQFF
TGTGCCAGCAGTTTAAGAGGACTGAGGGATGAGCAGTTCTTC
>10|TRBV2|-|-|TRBJ2-2
CASLTGELFF
TGTGCCAGCCTTACCGGGGAGCTGTTTTTT
>17|TRBV4-2|TRBD1|-|TRBJ2-6
CASSRGQAWSGANVLTF
TGTGCCAGCAGCCGGGGACAGGCGTGGTCTGGGGCCAACGTCCTGACTTTC
>17|TRBV10-2|-|-|TRBJ2-3
CASSEGQEWLAIDTQYF
TGCGCCAGCAGTGAGGGACAGGAGTGGCTAGCGATAGATACGCAGTATTTT
>15|TRBV14|TRBD2|-|TRBJ2-1
CASSPPSGPYNEQFF
TGTGCCAGCAGCCCTCCTAGCGGACCCTACAATGAGCAGTTCTTC
>19|TRBV7-9|TRBD2|-|TRBJ2-2
CASSYAGLAGGINTGELFF
TGTGCCAGCAGCTATGCGGGACTAGCGGGAGGGATCAACACCGGGGAGCTGTTTTTT
>14|TRBV6-6|-|-|TRBJ2-6
CASFPSSGANVLTF
TGTGCCAGCTTCCCTAGCTCTGGGGCCAACGTCCTGACTTTC
>15|TRBV11-2|-|-|TRBJ2-1
CASSLDPVAYNEQFF
TGTGCCAGCAGCTTAGATCCGGTGGCCTACAATGAGCAGTTCTTC
>16|TRBV28|-|-|TRBJ2-7
CASSLFAGRGSYEQYF
TGTGCCAGCAGTTTATTTGCAGGGCGGGGATCCTACGAGCAGTACTTC
>14|TRBV4-3|TRBD2|-|TRBJ2-4
CASSSTSDKNIQYF
TGCGCCAGCAGTAGTACTAGCGACAAAAACATTCAGTACTTC
>13|TRBV4-3|TRBD2|once|TRBJ2-1
CASSPYSGFEQFF
TGCGCCAGCAGCCCTTATAGCGGGTTTGAGCAGTTCTTC
>15|TRBV5-4|-|-|TRBJ2-7
CASSLVRGGAYEQYF
TGTGCCAGCAGCTTGGTGCGCGGTGGAGCCTACGAGCAGTACTTC
>15|TRBV9|-|-|TRBJ2-2
CASSPPRGDTGELFF
TGTGCCAGCAGCCCCCCCAGGGGGGACACCGGGGAGCTGTTTTTT
>19|TRBV5-1|TRBD1|-|TRBJ2-1
CASSLTGTGAPTHYNEQFF
TGCGCCAGCAGCTTAACCGGGACAGGGGCCCCCACACACTACAATGAGCAGTTCTTC
>15|TRBV6-7|TRBD1|-|TRBJ1-2
CASSQLQGAGHGYTF
TGTGCCAGCAGTCAGCTACAGGGGGCCGGACATGGCTACACCTTC
>13|TRBV25-1|-|-|TRBJ1-3
CATSRGAGNTIYF
TGTGCCACCTCGCGTGGGGCCGGAAACACCATATATTTT
>14|TRBV9|TRBD1|-|TRBJ2-7
CASSGQGKGHEQYF
TGTGCCAGCAGCGGACAGGGAAAGGGGCACGAGCAGTACTTC
>16|TRBV27|TRBD2|-|TRBJ2-5
CASKPEGSGSRETQYF
TGTGCCAGCAAGCCCGAGGGTAGCGGGAGCAGAGAGACCCAGTACTTC
>15|TRBV5-6|TRBD1|-|TRBJ2-7
CASSYGTGPSYEQYF
TGTGCCAGCAGCTATGGGACAGGGCCCTCCTACGAGCAGTACTTC
>14|TRBV19|-|few|TRBJ1-4
CASSIDGRGGKLFF
TGTGCCAGTAGTATAGACGGTCGAGGAGGAAAACTGTTTTTT
>18|TRBV5-4|-|-|TRBJ1-2
CASSWEGGARRHNYGYTF
TGTGCCAGCAGCTGGGAGGGGGGCGCCCGACGACATAACTATGGCTACACCTTC
>15|TRBV7-9|TRBD1|-|TRBJ2-7
CASSLNTGAYYEQYF
TGTGCCAGCAGCTTAAACACAGGGGCGTACTACGAGCAGTACTTC
>15|TRBV16|-|-|TRBJ2-5
CASSQSIAGEETQYF
TGTGCCAGCAGCCAATCGATAGCAGGGGAAGAGACCCAGTACTTC
>16|TRBV28|TRBD2|-|TRBJ2-7
CASSPLEREVFYEQYF
TGTGCCAGCAGTCCGCTGGAGCGGGAGGTCTTCTACGAGCAGTACTTC
>17|TRBV27|-|-|TRBJ2-1
CASSQEAGAISYNEQFF
TGTGCCAGCAGTCAGGAGGCAGGGGCCATCTCCTACAATGAGCAGTTCTTC
>12|TRBV27|-|-|TRBJ2-5
CASSREGETQYF
TGTGCCAGCAGTCGGGAAGGAGAGACCCAGTACTTC
>14|TRBV7-8|-|-|TRBJ2-1
CASSSRGQYNEQFF
TGTGCCAGCAGCTCAAGGGGACAATACAATGAGCAGTTCTTC
>16|TRBV9|-|-|TRBJ2-1
CASSVGQSPVYNEQFF
TGTGCCAGCAGCGTAGGCCAAAGTCCGGTTTACAATGAGCAGTTCTTC
>13|TRBV11-3|-|-|TRBJ2-7
CASSLREEGEQYF
TGTGCCAGCAGCTTACGAGAGGAGGGCGAGCAGTACTTC
>15|TRBV13|TRBD2|-|TRBJ2-1
CASSFGTSSYNEQFF
TGTGCCAGCAGCTTCGGGACTAGCAGCTACAATGAGCAGTTCTTC
>19|TRBV9|TRBD2|-|TRBJ2-2
CASSVVGLAGGSDTGELFF
TGTGCCAGCAGCGTAGTGGGGCTAGCGGGAGGGTCGGACACCGGGGAGCTGTTTTTT
>17|TRBV2|TRBD2|-|TRBJ2-2
CASSLLAGGFVTGELFF
TGTGCCAGCAGTCTCCTAGCGGGAGGTTTTGTTACCGGGGAGCTGTTTTTT
>15|TRBV5-1|TRBD1|-|TRBJ1-1
CASSPMGQGVFRAFF
TGCGCCAGCAGCCCTATGGGACAGGGTGTTTTCCGAGCTTTCTTT
>17|TRBV10-1|-|-|TRBJ2-3
CASSSHHRESVTDTQYF
TGCGCCAGCAGCTCTCACCACCGGGAATCCGTCACAGATACGCAGTATTTT
>14|TRBV25-1|-|-|TRBJ1-1
CASLEERGGTEAFF
TGTGCCAGCCTCGAGGAAAGAGGCGGCACTGAAGCTTTCTTT
>12|TRBV19|-|-|TRBJ1-2
CASKTGADGYTF
TGTGCCAGTAAAACAGGCGCGGATGGCTACACCTTC
>13|TRBV9|-|-|TRBJ1-1
CASSVVTYAEAFF
TGTGCCAGCAGCGTAGTGACTTACGCTGAAGCTTTCTTT
>15|TRBV6-6|TRBD1|-|TRBJ2-2
CASSYSRGPGGELFF
TGTGCCAGCAGTTACTCCAGGGGGCCCGGCGGGGAGCTGTTTTTT
>14|TRBV14|-|-|TRBJ2-4
CASSPFTGKNIQYF
TGTGCCAGCAGCCCGTTCACCGGCAAAAACATTCAGTACTTC
>15|TRBV7-3|TRBD1|-|TRBJ2-3
CASSPTGASTDTQYF
TGTGCCAGCAGCCCAACAGGGGCCAGCACAGATACGCAGTATTTT
>13|TRBV11-2|TRBD2|-|TRBJ2-1
CASNELAGWEQFF
TGTGCCAGCAACGAATTAGCGGGATGGGAGCAGTTCTTC
>16|TRBV5-1|-|-|TRBJ2-7
CASSLEGGHTSYEQYF
TGCGCCAGCAGCTTGGAAGGGGGACATACTTCCTACGAGCAGTACTTC
>13|TRBV7-9|-|-|TRBJ1-2
CASSFDRSNGYTF
TGTGCCAGCAGCTTCGACAGGAGCAATGGCTACACCTTC
>16|TRBV7-3|TRBD2|-|TRBJ2-5
CASSLGLAGYQETQYF
TGTGCCAGCAGCTTAGGGCTAGCGGGTTACCAAGAGACCCAGTACTTC